This is a list of T cell receptor beta chains from one sample in a study of blood T cell repertoires in COVID-19. Profiled with immunoSEQ multiplex PCR; TCRdb holds only in-frame clones, not every one. The repertoire includes 45,000 or so clones, roughly 86% of them detected once, and 14% sits in the top ten. Material for sequencing was peripheral blood. The receptors were sampled from a human donor in a cohort sampled during active COVID-19. Both conserved end residues are part of each CDR3. D genes are given only for firm matches.

V gene: TRBV19; D gene: -; J gene: TRBJ1-4; CDR3 protein: CASSPLGTTNEKLFF
V gene: TRBV19; D gene: TRBD1; J gene: TRBJ1-2; CDR3 protein: CASSTTPGQIYGYTF
V gene: TRBV3-1/TRBV3-2; D gene: -; J gene: TRBJ1-2; CDR3 protein: CASSLHTGSNYGYTF
V gene: TRBV6-5; D gene: TRBD1; J gene: TRBJ1-5; CDR3 protein: CASKGQGNNQPQHF
V gene: TRBV12-3/TRBV12-4; D gene: -; J gene: TRBJ2-3; CDR3 protein: CASSKRDTQYF
V gene: TRBV9; D gene: -; J gene: TRBJ1-1; CDR3 protein: CASSTQEGENTDAFF
V gene: TRBV2; D gene: TRBD1; J gene: TRBJ1-2; CDR3 protein: CASSVDFTTGNDGYTF
V gene: TRBV3-1/TRBV3-2; D gene: -; J gene: TRBJ2-2; CDR3 protein: CASSMRLEETGELFF
V gene: TRBV7-2; D gene: -; J gene: TRBJ1-1; CDR3 protein: CASSLVATANTEAFF
V gene: TRBV3-1/TRBV3-2; D gene: TRBD1; J gene: TRBJ1-5; CDR3 protein: CASSQATGGHQPQHF
V gene: TRBV3-1/TRBV3-2; D gene: -; J gene: TRBJ2-7; CDR3 protein: CASSQEGGLSYEQYF
V gene: TRBV6-5; D gene: -; J gene: TRBJ1-3; CDR3 protein: CASSSQENTIYF
V gene: TRBV2; D gene: -; J gene: TRBJ2-1; CDR3 protein: CASSEMAGTPYNEQFF
V gene: TRBV15; D gene: -; J gene: TRBJ1-5; CDR3 protein: CATSRGGGPKGPQHF
V gene: TRBV4-1; D gene: -; J gene: TRBJ2-1; CDR3 protein: CASSQDPVGGYNEQFF
V gene: TRBV6-5; D gene: TRBD1; J gene: TRBJ1-1; CDR3 protein: CASRSGGWGTEAFF
V gene: TRBV19; D gene: -; J gene: TRBJ2-1; CDR3 protein: CASSPHLDNEQFF
V gene: TRBV30; D gene: -; J gene: TRBJ1-1; CDR3 protein: CAWSSTAPNTEAFF
V gene: TRBV5-1; D gene: TRBD2; J gene: TRBJ2-3; CDR3 protein: CASSSSLASTDTQYF
V gene: TRBV14; D gene: -; J gene: TRBJ1-3; CDR3 protein: CASSPTMGSGNTIYF
V gene: TRBV5-1; D gene: TRBD2; J gene: TRBJ2-5; CDR3 protein: CASSLASSGGAWQETQYF
V gene: TRBV10-3; D gene: -; J gene: TRBJ1-5; CDR3 protein: CAISESGTKPLISNQPQHF
V gene: TRBV30; D gene: -; J gene: TRBJ1-3; CDR3 protein: CAWSTGRVGGNTIYF
V gene: TRBV7-2; D gene: TRBD2; J gene: TRBJ2-3; CDR3 protein: CASSLVASGGATDTQYF
V gene: TRBV4-3; D gene: TRBD1; J gene: TRBJ1-1; CDR3 protein: CASSRLTGLSTEAFF
V gene: TRBV10-3; D gene: TRBD2; J gene: TRBJ2-3; CDR3 protein: CATMAASGDRTNTQYF
V gene: TRBV7-8; D gene: -; J gene: TRBJ2-7; CDR3 protein: CASSPAYEQYF
V gene: TRBV18; D gene: -; J gene: TRBJ2-1; CDR3 protein: CASSPSVPSVVYNEQFF
V gene: TRBV6-5; D gene: -; J gene: TRBJ1-5; CDR3 protein: CASSLRENQPQHF
V gene: TRBV10-1; D gene: TRBD2; J gene: TRBJ2-3; CDR3 protein: CASSSGYTDTQYF
V gene: TRBV30; D gene: TRBD2; J gene: TRBJ2-2; CDR3 protein: CACSPKGGTGELFF
V gene: TRBV5-5; D gene: -; J gene: TRBJ2-4; CDR3 protein: CASSTLAPVQYF
V gene: TRBV2; D gene: -; J gene: TRBJ1-6; CDR3 protein: CASSVDRSNSPLHF
V gene: TRBV6-6; D gene: TRBD2; J gene: TRBJ2-3; CDR3 protein: CASSYWASGPLDTQYF
V gene: TRBV7-2; D gene: -; J gene: TRBJ2-3; CDR3 protein: CASSLWGGKDTQYF
V gene: TRBV6-6; D gene: TRBD1; J gene: TRBJ2-7; CDR3 protein: CASNGGTGPYEQYF
V gene: TRBV3-1/TRBV3-2; D gene: TRBD1; J gene: TRBJ1-3; CDR3 protein: CASSPWDSFSGNTIYF
V gene: TRBV20-1; D gene: -; J gene: TRBJ2-7; CDR3 protein: CSARDRLATFF
V gene: TRBV7-9; D gene: -; J gene: TRBJ1-3; CDR3 protein: CASSPSTSLAPGNTIYF
V gene: TRBV6-5; D gene: TRBD1; J gene: TRBJ2-5; CDR3 protein: CASSYLNRGEETQYF
V gene: TRBV19; D gene: TRBD1; J gene: TRBJ1-1; CDR3 protein: CASSIARGETEAFF
V gene: TRBV3-1/TRBV3-2; D gene: -; J gene: TRBJ2-1; CDR3 protein: CASSQEIGEQFF
V gene: TRBV4-3; D gene: TRBD2; J gene: TRBJ2-1; CDR3 protein: CASSQPSGGINEQFF
V gene: TRBV11-2; D gene: TRBD1; J gene: TRBJ1-1; CDR3 protein: CASSPGQGAGAAFF
V gene: TRBV25-1; D gene: -; J gene: TRBJ1-1; CDR3 protein: CASSRSRDIPTEAFF
V gene: TRBV6-6; D gene: -; J gene: TRBJ2-1; CDR3 protein: CASSRDHSGPSYNEQFF